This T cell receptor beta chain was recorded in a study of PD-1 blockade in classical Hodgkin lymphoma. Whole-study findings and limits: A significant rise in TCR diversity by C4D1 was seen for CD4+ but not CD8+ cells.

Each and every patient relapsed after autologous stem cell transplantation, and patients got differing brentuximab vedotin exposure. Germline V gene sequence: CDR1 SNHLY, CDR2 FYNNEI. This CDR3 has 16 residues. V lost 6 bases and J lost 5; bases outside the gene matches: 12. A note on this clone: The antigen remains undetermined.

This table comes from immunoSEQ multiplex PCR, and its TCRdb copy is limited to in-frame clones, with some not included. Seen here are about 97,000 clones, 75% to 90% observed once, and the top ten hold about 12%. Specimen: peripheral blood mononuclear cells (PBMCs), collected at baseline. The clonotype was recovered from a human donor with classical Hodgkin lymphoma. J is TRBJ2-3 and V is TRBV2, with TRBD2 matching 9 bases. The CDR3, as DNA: TGTGCCAGCAGGGCCCTTGCGGGAGGGATTCAAGATACGCAGTATTTT. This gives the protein CASRALAGGIQDTQYF.